This T cell receptor beta chain was sequenced for a study of T cell changes during pregnancy in multiple sclerosis. Profiling relied on immunoSEQ multiplex PCR, and the TCRdb table lists in-frame clones only, not all of them. The data contain 45,000 to 55,000 clones, 92% of them singletons. The CDR3 covers 16 residues. Germline V gene data show CDR1 as LGHNA and CDR2 as YNFKEQ. V shed 2 bases and J 6 bases; nucleotides not matched to a gene: 9. The genes are TRBV4-2 and TRBJ1-4, with TRBD1 matching 7 bases. The sequence was collected from a female donor in good health, enrolled as a control in a pregnancy study. Here the sequenced sample was CD4+ T cells from peripheral blood mononuclear cells, taken after pregnancy. The CDR3 sequence is CASSQLAAGGDEKLFF. CDR3 bases: TGTGCCAGCAGCCAACTGGCGGCAGGGGGTGATGAAAAACTGTTTTTT.